Below, 8 T cell receptor beta chains from the same sample are listed, as sequenced in a study of blood T cell repertoires in COVID-19. Profiled with immunoSEQ multiplex PCR; TCRdb holds only in-frame clones, not every one. The sample has 200,000 to 300,000 clones, 80% to 85% seen once. The sample taken for sequencing was peripheral blood. These receptor sequences come from a man between 60 and 70 years old with acute or convalescent COVID-19.

The CDR3 bases are TGTGCCAGTGCGCTAGCGGGCCCCTACGAGCAGTACTTC. The encoded protein is CASALAGPYEQYF. This chain connects TRBV28 to TRBJ2-7, with 8 bases lining up with TRBD2. Germline V gene data show CDR1 as MDHEN and CDR2 as SYDVKM. CDR3 length: 13 amino acids. V shed 9 bases and J 2 bases; nucleotides not matched to a gene: 6.

This chain uses TRBV4-1 with TRBJ2-1; D perhaps matches TRBD2 (5 bases). Germline V gene sequence: CDR1 MGHRA, CDR2 YSYEKL. V shed 0 bases and J shed 8 bases, with 14 bases lying between them. CDR3 length equals 15 residues. This chain's CDR3 is CASSQEGGPSHEQFF. The DNA for the CDR3 is TGCGCCAGCAGCCAAGAAGGAGGTCCGTCCCATGAGCAGTTCTTC.

The genes are TRBV7-8 and TRBJ2-1; TRBD2 matches 8 bases. V lost 4 bases to trimming and J lost 9 bases; unmatched junction nucleotides: 2. The CDR3 consists of 12 residues. In germline, CDR1 is SGHVS, CDR2 FQNEAQ. The CDR3 protein is CASSYGLAEQFF. CDR3 in DNA: TGTGCCAGCAGCTACGGACTAGCTGAGCAGTTCTTC.

The chain combines TRBV18 with TRBJ2-7, with 7 bases identical to TRBD2. CDR1 and CDR2 from the germline V gene are KGHSH and LQKENI. V lost 1 base and J lost 2; bases outside the gene matches: 5. The CDR3 length is 15 residues. The CDR3 loop is CASSPRGGPTYEQYF. The CDR3 DNA reads TGTGCCAGCTCACCACGGGGGGGACCAACCTACGAGCAGTACTTC.

This clone was detected once. This sequence joins TRBV6-5 and TRBJ2-3; D gene uncertain. Trimming left V 0 bases short and J 8 bases short, with 6 bases between. The CDR3 totals 12 residues. CDR1 and CDR2 (germline): MNHEY, SVGAGI. The CDR3 loop reads CASSYSPGTQYF. DNA for the CDR3: TGTGCCAGCAGTTACTCGCCGGGTACGCAGTATTTT.

The genes are TRBV10-3 and TRBJ2-7; 8 nucleotides agree with TRBD2. V lost 10 bases and J lost 5; bases outside the gene matches: 13. The CDR3 spans 14 residues. Germline CDR1 and CDR2: ENHRY and SYGVKD. CDR3 DNA sequence: TGTGCCACTACCGCCGGGACTAGTATCCACGAGCAGTACTTC. Its translation: CATTAGTSIHEQYF.

This clone has only one observation. The chain uses TRBV15 and TRBJ2-4; 7 bases agree with TRBD1. This CDR3 contains 16 residues. Trimming removed 3 bases from V and 1 base from J; junction bases left unmatched: 6. Germline V gives CDR1 LNHNV, CDR2 YYDKDF (reference sequence). The CDR3 reads CATSSDRARAKNIQYF. DNA of the CDR3: TGTGCCACCAGCAGTGACAGGGCTCGGGCCAAAAACATTCAGTACTTC.

The CDR3 sequence is CASSGSGQGKTRGGYTF. The CDR3 DNA is TGTGCCAGCAGCGGGTCGGGACAGGGTAAAACGAGAGGTGGCTACACCTTC. The chain is built from TRBV9 and TRBJ1-2; 9 bases agree with TRBD1. Germline loops: CDR1 SGDLS, CDR2 YYNGEE. V lost 3 bases, J lost 7 bases, and 16 bases stayed unmatched. There are 17 residues in the CDR3.